Listed here are 9 T cell receptor beta chains from one sample, sequenced in a study of spatial heterogeneity in lung cancer. Time point indicated: sample taken at primary tumor resection. Whole RNA obtained from tumor, nontumor lung or frozen PBMC underwent sequencing without sorting. Using its own MiXCR run on the 5' RACE reads, TCRdb lists one record per CDR3 protein. This table has 65,000 to 85,000 distinct CDR3 sequences, approximately 20% appearing once. Sequenced material: PBMCs, taken at surgery. The receptor set was obtained from a male donor with early-stage non-small cell lung cancer.

This clonotype was seen only a few times. CDR3 loop: CSARDSHTDTQYF. CDR3 DNA sequence: TGCAGTGCTAGAGATTCCCACACAGATACGCAGTATTTT. V is TRBV20-1 and J is TRBJ2-3; no definite D call. There are 13 residues in the CDR3. V lost 0 bases, J lost 2 bases, and 6 bases lay in between. The germline gives CDR1 DFQATT, CDR2 SNEGSKA (reference sequence).

The chain carries TRBV5-6 and TRBJ1-3; no firm D call. There are 15 residues in the CDR3. V gave up 0 bases and J gave up 2 bases, with 9 bases separating them. Germline-derived CDR1 and CDR2 are SGHDT and YYEEEE. CDR3 in amino acids: CASSLDPSAGNTIYF. CDR3 coding DNA: TGTGCCAGCAGCTTGGATCCTTCGGCTGGAAACACCATATATTTT.

There are a few counts of this clonotype. The chain employs TRBV10-3 and TRBJ2-1; 12 bases are a match to TRBD2. The CDR3 consists of 18 residues. Germline V gives CDR1 ENHRY, CDR2 SYGVKD. Germline trimming cut 4 bases from V and 8 bases from J; bases unmatched to any gene: 15. The CDR3 DNA reads as TGTGCCATCAGTGCCCGGACTAGCGGGACGACTCGGGGGCATGAGCAGTTCTTC. Translated, it gives CAISARTSGTTRGHEQFF.

The rearrangement joins TRBV20-1 to TRBJ2-7, with 11 bases lining up with TRBD2. Losses at the gene ends were 3 bases for V and 3 bases for J; bases not matched to a gene: 10. This CDR3 contains 16 residues. Germline V lookup: CDR1 DFQATT, CDR2 SNEGSKA (reference sequence). CDR3 sequence: CSASPETGTSGYEQYF. CDR3 in DNA: TGCAGTGCTAGTCCTGAAACCGGGACTAGCGGCTACGAGCAGTACTTC.

This clonotype has just a few counts. V is TRBV18 and J is TRBJ1-1, with D unresolved. The CDR3 spans 16 residues. Germline CDR1 is KGHSH and CDR2 is LQKENI. Trimming shortened V by 2 bases and J by 1 base, and 14 bases separated the two germline ends. CDR3: CASSPTASPSNTEAFF. The CDR3 DNA follows: TGTGCCAGCTCACCAACAGCCTCTCCTTCGAACACTGAAGCTTTCTTT. The variable domain in full, completed from reference TRBV18 and TRBJ1-1, reads NAGVMQNPRHLVRRRGQEARLRCSPMKGHSHVYWYRQLPEEGLKFMVYLQKENIIDESGMPKERFSAEFPKEGPSILRIQQVVRGDSAAYFCASSPTASPSNTEAFFGQGTRLTVV.

This clonotype was recorded a few times. The V and J genes are TRBV4-3 and TRBJ2-3, with 11 bases that match TRBD2. This CDR3 has 17 amino acids. Looked up from germline, CDR1 is LGHNA and CDR2 is YSLEER. After removal of 4 bases from V and 5 bases from J, the junction contained 11 bases not matched to a gene. CDR3 sequence (DNA): TGCGCCAGCAGCCGCGCCGCCATAGCGGGGGGGGGAGATACGCAGTATTTT. This translates into CASSRAAIAGGGDTQYF.

The chain joins TRBV20-1 to TRBJ2-3, with no clear D. CDR1 is DFQATT and CDR2 is SNEGSKA in the germline V gene (reference sequence). The CDR3 covers 14 residues. V lost 2 bases and J 0 bases, leaving 9 bases between the germline ends. The CDR3 loop is CSARKASSTDTQYF. Written as DNA, the CDR3 is TGCAGTGCTAGAAAAGCGTCTAGCACAGATACGCAGTATTTT.

The V and J genes are TRBV7-6 and TRBJ1-5; 7 bases are a match to TRBD1. The CDR3 covers 15 residues. V lost 4 bases, J lost 7 bases, and 10 bases stayed unmatched. In germline, CDR1 is SGHVS, CDR2 FNYEAQ. CDR3 nucleotides: TGTGCCAGCAGCTCCTCGGGAGGGGGCGGACAGCCCCAGCATTTT. It specifies CASSSSGGGGQPQHF.

The chain joins TRBV27 to TRBJ2-3; weak D call: TRBD2 (6 bases). Between the trimmed V and J ends, which lost 3 bases and 0 bases, there was a span of 16 bases. Germline values: CDR1 MNHEY, CDR2 SMNVEV (reference sequence). CDR3 length: 17 residues. CDR3 nucleotide sequence: TGTGCCAGCAGTTTGGGGGAGCGGGCACTTAGCACAGATACGCAGTATTTT. Residues: CASSLGERALSTDTQYF.